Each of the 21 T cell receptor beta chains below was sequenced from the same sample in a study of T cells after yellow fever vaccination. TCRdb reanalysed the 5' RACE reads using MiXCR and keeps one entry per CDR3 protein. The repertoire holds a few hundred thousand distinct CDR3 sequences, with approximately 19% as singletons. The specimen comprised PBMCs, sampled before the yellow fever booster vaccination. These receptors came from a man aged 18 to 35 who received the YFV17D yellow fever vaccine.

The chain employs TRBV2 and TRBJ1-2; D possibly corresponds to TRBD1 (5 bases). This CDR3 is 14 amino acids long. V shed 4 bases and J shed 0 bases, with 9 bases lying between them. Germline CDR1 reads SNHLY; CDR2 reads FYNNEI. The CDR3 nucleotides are TGTGCCAGCAGTGTGGAGGGGACTAACTATGGCTACACCTTC. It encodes CASSVEGTNYGYTF. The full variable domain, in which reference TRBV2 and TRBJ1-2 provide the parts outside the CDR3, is EPEVTQTPSHQVTQMGQEVILRCVPISNHLYFYWYRQILGQKVEFLVSFYNNEISEKSEIFDDQFSVERPDGSNFTLKIRSTKLEDSAMYFCASSVEGTNYGYTFGSGTRLTVV.

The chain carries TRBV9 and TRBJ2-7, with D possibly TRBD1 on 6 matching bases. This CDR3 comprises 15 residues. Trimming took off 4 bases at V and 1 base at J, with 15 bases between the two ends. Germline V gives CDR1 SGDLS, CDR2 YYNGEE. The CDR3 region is CASSPSPGHSYEQYF. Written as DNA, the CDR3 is TGTGCCAGCAGCCCCAGCCCGGGACATTCCTACGAGCAGTACTTC. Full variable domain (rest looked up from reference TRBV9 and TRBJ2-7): DSGVTQTPKHLITATGQRVTLRCSPRSGDLSVYWYQQSLDQGLQFLIQYYNGEERAKGNILERFSAQQFPDLHSELNLSSLELGDSALYFCASSPSPGHSYEQYFGPGTRLTVT.

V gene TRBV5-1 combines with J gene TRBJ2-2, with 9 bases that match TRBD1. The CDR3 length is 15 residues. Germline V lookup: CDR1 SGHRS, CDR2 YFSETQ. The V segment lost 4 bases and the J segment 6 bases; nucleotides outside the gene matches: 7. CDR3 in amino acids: CASSAHRGPPGELFF. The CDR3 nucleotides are TGCGCCAGCAGCGCGCACAGGGGGCCGCCCGGGGAGCTGTTTTTT.

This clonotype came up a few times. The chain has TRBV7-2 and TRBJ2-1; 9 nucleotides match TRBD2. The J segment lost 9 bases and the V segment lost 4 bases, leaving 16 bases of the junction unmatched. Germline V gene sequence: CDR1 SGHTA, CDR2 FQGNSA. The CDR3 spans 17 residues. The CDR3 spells CASSSTRGGAKFGEQFF. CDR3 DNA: TGTGCCAGCAGCTCCACTCGCGGGGGGGCTAAGTTTGGTGAGCAGTTCTTC.

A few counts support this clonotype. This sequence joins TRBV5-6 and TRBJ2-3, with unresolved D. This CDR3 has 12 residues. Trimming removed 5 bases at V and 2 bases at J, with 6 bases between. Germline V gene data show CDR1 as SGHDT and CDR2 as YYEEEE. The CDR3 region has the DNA TGTGCCAGCAGGGGCTCCACAGATACGCAGTATTTT. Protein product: CASRGSTDTQYF.

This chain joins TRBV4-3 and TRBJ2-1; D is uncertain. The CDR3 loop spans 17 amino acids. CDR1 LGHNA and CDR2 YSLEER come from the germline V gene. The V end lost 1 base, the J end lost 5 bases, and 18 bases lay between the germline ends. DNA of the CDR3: TGCGCCAGCAGCCAAGTCGTATTACCCCGGGCCAACAATGAGCAGTTCTTC. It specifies CASSQVVLPRANNEQFF.

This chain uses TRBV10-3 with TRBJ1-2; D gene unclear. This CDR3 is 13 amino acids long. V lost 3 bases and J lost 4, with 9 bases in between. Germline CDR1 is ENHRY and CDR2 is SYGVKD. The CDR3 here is CAISDRAIYGYTF. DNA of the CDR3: TGTGCCATCAGTGACAGAGCTATCTATGGCTACACCTTC.

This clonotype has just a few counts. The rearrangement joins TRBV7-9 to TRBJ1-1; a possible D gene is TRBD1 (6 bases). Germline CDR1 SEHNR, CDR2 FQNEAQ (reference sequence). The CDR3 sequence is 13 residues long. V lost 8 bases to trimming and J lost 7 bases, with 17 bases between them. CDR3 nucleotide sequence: TGTGCCAGCTACTACCTGGGGGCCGGTGAAGCTTTCTTT. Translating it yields CASYYLGAGEAFF.

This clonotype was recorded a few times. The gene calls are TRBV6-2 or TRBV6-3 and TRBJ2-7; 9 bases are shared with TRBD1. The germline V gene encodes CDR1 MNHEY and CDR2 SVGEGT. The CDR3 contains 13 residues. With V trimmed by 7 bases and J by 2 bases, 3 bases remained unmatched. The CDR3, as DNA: TGTGCCAGCACCGGACAGGGGCCCTACGAGCAGTACTTC. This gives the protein CASTGQGPYEQYF.

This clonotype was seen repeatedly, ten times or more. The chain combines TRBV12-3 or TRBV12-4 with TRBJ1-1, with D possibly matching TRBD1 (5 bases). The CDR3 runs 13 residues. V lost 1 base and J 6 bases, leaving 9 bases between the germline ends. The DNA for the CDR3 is TGTGCCAGCAGTTTAGGGGGCTTTGCTGAAGCTTTCTTT. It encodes CASSLGGFAEAFF.

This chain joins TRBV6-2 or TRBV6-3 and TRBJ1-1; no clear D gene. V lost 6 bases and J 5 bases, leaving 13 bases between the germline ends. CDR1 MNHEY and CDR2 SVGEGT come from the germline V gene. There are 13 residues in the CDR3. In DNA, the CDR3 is TGTGCCAGCAGCCATAATGGTCGGACTGAAGCTTTCTTT. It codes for CASSHNGRTEAFF.

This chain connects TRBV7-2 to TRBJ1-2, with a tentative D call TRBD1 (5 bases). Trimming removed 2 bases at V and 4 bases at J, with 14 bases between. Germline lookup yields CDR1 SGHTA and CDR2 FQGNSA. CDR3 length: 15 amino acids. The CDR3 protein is CASSLQGAASYGYTF. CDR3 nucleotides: TGTGCCAGCAGCTTACAGGGTGCCGCAAGCTATGGCTACACCTTC.

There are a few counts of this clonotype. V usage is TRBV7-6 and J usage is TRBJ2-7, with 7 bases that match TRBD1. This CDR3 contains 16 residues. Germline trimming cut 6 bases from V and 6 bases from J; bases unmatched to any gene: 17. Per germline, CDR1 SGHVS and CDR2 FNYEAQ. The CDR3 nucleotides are TGTGCCAGCAGACCTATGGACAGGCCCGGTGTTGGCGAGCAGTACGTC. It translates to CASRPMDRPGVGEQYV.

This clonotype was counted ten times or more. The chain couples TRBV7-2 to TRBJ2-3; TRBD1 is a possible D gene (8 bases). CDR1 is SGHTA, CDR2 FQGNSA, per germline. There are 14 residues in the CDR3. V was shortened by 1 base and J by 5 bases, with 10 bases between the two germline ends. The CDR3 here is CASSLDRGGDTQYF. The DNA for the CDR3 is TGTGCCAGCAGCTTAGACAGGGGGGGAGATACGCAGTATTTT.

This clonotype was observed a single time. The CDR3 DNA reads TGCGCCAGCAGCTCCCCGGTAGCCAAAAACATTCAGTACTTC. Encoded protein: CASSSPVAKNIQYF. The chain employs TRBV5-1 and TRBJ2-4; D gene ambiguous. The germline gives CDR1 SGHRS, CDR2 YFSETQ. The CDR3 spans 14 residues. The germline V and J ends were trimmed by 3 bases and 0 bases, with 7 bases remaining between them.

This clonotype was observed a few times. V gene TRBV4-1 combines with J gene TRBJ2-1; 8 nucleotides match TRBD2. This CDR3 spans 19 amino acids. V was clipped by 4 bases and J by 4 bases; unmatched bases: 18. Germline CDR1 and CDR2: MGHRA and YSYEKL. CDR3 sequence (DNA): TGCGCCAGCAGCCGCGGAGCCAGCGGGGGAGCACGGGGTTACAATGAGCAGTTCTTC. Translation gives CASSRGASGGARGYNEQFF.

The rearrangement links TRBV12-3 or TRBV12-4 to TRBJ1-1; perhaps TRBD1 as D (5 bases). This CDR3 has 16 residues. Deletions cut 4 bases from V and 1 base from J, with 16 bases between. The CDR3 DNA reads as TGTGCCAGCAGTTCAAACGCAGGGATAGGGAACACTGAAGCTTTCTTT. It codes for CASSSNAGIGNTEAFF.

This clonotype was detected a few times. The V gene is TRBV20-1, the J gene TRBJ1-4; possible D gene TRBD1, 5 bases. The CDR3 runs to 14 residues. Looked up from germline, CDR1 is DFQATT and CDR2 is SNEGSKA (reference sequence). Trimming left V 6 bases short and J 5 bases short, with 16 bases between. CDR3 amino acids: CSANPGTGNEKLFF. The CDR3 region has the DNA TGCAGTGCGAATCCCGGGACGGGGAATGAAAAACTGTTTTTT.

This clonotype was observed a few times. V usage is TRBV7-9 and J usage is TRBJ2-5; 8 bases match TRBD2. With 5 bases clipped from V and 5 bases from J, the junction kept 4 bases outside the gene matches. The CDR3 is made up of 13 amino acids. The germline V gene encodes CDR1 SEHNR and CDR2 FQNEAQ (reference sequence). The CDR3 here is CASSRGGSETQYF. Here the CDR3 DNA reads TGTGCCAGCAGCCGGGGGGGCAGCGAGACCCAGTACTTC.

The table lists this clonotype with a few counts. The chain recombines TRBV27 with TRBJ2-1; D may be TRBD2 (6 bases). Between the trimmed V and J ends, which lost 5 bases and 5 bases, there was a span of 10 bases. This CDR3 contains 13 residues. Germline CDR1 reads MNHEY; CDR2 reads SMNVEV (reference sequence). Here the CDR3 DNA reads TGTGCCAGCAGTGCGGGGCCCCACAATGAGCAGTTCTTC. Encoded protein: CASSAGPHNEQFF.

CDR3 amino acids: CASSHRGLAGAGEQFF. The CDR3 coding sequence is TGTGCCAGCAGTCACCGGGGACTAGCGGGGGCCGGGGAGCAGTTCTTC. The rearrangement joins TRBV12-3 or TRBV12-4 to TRBJ2-1; 14 nucleotides match TRBD2. Trimming took 5 bases from V and 10 from J; bases not matched to a gene: 10. The CDR3 totals 16 residues.